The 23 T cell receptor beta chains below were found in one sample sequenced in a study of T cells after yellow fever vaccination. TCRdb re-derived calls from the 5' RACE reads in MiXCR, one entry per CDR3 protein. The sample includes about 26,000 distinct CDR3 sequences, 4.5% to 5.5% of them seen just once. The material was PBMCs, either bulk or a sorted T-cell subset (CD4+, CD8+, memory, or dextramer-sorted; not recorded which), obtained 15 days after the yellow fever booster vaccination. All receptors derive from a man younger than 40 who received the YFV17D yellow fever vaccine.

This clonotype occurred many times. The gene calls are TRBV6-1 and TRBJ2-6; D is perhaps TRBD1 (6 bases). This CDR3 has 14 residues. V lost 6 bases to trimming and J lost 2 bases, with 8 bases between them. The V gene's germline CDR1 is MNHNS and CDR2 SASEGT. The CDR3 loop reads CASRAGAGANVLTF. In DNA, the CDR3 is TGTGCCAGCAGGGCAGGGGCTGGGGCCAACGTCCTGACTTTC.

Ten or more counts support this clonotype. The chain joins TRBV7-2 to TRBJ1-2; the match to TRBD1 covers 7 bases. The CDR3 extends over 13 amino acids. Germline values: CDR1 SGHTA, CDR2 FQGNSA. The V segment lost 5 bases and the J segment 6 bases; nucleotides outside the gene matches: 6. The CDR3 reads CASSTNTGDGYTF. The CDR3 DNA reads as TGTGCCAGCAGCACAAATACAGGGGATGGCTACACCTTC.

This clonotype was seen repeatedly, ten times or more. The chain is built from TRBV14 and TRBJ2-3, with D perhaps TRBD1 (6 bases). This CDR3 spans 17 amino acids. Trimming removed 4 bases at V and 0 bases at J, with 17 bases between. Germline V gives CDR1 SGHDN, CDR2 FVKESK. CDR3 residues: CASSPPWDIDSTDTQYF. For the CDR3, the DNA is TGTGCCAGCAGCCCCCCCTGGGACATTGATAGCACAGATACGCAGTATTTT.

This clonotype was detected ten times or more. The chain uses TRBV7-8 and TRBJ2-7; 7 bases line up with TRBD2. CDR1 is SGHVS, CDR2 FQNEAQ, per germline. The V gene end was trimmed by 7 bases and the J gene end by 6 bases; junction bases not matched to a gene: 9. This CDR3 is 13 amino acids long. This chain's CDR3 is CASTWDYGGEQYF. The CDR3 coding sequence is TGTGCCAGCACCTGGGACTACGGGGGCGAGCAGTACTTC.

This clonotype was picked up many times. The CDR3 nucleotides are TGTGCCAGCAGCTCCCGCCTAGGAACGGGAGGGGTGGAAGATACGCAGTATTTT. It specifies CASSSRLGTGGVEDTQYF. This chain uses TRBV9 with TRBJ2-3; TRBD2 agrees at 8 bases. Germline V lookup: CDR1 SGDLS, CDR2 YYNGEE. This CDR3 has 18 residues. V was clipped by 4 bases and J by 5 bases; unmatched bases: 18.

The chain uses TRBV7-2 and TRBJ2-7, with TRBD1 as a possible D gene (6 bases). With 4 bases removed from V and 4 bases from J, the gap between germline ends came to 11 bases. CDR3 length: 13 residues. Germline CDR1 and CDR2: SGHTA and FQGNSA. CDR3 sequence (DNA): TGTGCCAGCAGCTCAGGGGTTCTTTACGAGCAGTACTTC. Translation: CASSSGVLYEQYF.

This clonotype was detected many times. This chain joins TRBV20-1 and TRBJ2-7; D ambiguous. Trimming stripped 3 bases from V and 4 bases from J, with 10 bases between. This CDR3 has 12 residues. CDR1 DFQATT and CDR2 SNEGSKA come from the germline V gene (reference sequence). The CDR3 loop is CSASTFGYEQYF. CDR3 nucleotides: TGCAGTGCTAGCACCTTCGGATACGAGCAGTACTTC.

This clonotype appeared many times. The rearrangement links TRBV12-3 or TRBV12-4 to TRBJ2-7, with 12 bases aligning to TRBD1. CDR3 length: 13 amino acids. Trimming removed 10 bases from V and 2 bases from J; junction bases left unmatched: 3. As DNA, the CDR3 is TGTGCCACAGGGACAGGGGGCCCCTACGAGCAGTACTTC. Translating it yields CATGTGGPYEQYF.

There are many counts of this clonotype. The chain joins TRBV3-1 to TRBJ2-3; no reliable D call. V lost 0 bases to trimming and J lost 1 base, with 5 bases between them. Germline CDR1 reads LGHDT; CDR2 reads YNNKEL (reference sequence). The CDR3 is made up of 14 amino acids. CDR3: CASSQEGGTDTQYF. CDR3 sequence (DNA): TGTGCCAGCAGCCAAGAAGGAGGCACAGATACGCAGTATTTT.

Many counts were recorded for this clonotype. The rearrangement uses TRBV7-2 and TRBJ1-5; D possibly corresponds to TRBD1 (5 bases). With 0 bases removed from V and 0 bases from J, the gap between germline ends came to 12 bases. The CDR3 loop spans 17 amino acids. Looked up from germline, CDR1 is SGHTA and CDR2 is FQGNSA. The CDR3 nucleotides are TGTGCCAGCAGCTTAGCGCCAGGAGGGGATAGCAATCAGCCCCAGCATTTT. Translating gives CASSLAPGGDSNQPQHF.

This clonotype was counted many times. This CDR3 is CASSLVHPSISNQPQHF. CDR3 in DNA: TGTGCCAGCAGCTTAGTGCATCCGTCGATCAGCAATCAGCCCCAGCATTTT. The chain carries TRBV7-2 and TRBJ1-5, with D uncertain. CDR3 length: 17 residues. Germline V lookup: CDR1 SGHTA, CDR2 FQGNSA. V gave up 1 base and J gave up 1 base, with 14 bases separating them.

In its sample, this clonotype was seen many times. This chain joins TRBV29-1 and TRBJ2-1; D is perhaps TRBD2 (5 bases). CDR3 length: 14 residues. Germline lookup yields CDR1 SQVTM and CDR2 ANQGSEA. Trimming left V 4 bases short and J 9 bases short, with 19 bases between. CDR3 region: CSVGTDPRGFEQFF. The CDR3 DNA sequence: TGCAGCGTTGGGACGGACCCTCGCGGGTTTGAGCAGTTCTTC.

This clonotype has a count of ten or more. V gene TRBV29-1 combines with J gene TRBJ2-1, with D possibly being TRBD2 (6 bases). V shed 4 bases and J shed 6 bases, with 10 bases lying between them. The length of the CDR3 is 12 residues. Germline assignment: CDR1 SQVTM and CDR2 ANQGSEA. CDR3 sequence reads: CSVVGSFNEQFF. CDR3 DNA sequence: TGCAGCGTTGTCGGGAGTTTCAATGAGCAGTTCTTC.

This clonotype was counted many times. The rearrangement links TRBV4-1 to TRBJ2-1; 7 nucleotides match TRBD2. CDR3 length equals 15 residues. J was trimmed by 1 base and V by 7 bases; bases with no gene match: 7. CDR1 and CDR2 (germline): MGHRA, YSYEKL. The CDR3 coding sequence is TGCGCCAGCAAAGGCGGGAGTGGTTCCTACAATGAGCAGTTCTTC. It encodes CASKGGSGSYNEQFF.

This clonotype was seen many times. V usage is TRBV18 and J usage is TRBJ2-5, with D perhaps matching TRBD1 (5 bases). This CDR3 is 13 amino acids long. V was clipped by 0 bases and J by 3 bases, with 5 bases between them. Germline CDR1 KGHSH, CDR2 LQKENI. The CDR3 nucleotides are TGTGCCAGCTCACCACCAGGGGAAGAGACCCAGTACTTC. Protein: CASSPPGEETQYF.

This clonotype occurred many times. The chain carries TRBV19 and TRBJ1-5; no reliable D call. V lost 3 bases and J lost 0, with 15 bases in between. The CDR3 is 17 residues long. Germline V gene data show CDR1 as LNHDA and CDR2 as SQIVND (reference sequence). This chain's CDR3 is CASSISLRGFSNQPQHF. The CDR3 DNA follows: TGTGCCAGTAGTATCAGCCTTCGAGGCTTTAGCAATCAGCCCCAGCATTTT.

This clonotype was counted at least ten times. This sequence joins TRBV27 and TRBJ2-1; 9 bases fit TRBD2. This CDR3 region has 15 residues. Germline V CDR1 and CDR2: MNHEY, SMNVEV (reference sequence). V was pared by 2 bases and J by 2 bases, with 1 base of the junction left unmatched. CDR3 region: CASSLRLAAYNEQFF. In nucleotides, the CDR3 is TGTGCCAGCAGTTTACGACTAGCGGCCTACAATGAGCAGTTCTTC.

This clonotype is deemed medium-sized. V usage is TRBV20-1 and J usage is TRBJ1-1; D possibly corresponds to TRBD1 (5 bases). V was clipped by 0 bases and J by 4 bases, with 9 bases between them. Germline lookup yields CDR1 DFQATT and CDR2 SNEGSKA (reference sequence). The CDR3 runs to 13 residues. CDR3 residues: CSARDLGATEAFF. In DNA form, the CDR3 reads TGCAGTGCTAGAGATTTAGGGGCCACTGAAGCTTTCTTT.

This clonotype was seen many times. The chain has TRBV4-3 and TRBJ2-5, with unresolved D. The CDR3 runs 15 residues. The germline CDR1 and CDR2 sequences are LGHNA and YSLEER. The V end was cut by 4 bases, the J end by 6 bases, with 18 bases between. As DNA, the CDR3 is TGCGCCAGCAGCCTCCAGGTGAAGGGTGGAAAGACCCAGTACTTC. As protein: CASSLQVKGGKTQYF.

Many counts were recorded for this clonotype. The CDR3 reads CASRRDRGMRGANVLTF. The DNA of the CDR3 is TGTGCCAGCAGACGGGACAGGGGAATGCGGGGGGCCAACGTCCTGACTTTC. The rearrangement uses TRBV7-2 and TRBJ2-6; 10 bases fit TRBD1. Per the germline V gene, CDR1 is SGHTA and CDR2 is FQGNSA. The CDR3 loop spans 17 amino acids. J lost 4 bases, V lost 6 bases, and 9 bases had no gene match. The full variable domain, rest sourced from reference TRBV7-2 and TRBJ2-6, is GAGVSQSPSNKVTEKGKDVELRCDPISGHTALYWYRQSLGQGLEFLIYFQGNSAPDKSGLPSDRFSAERTGGSVSTLTIQRTQQEDSAVYLCASRRDRGMRGANVLTFGAGSRLTVL.

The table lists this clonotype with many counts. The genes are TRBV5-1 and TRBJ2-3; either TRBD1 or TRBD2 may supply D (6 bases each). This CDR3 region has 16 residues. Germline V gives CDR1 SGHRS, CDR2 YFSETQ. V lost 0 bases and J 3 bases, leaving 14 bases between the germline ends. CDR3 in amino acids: CASSLVSGAQTDTQYF. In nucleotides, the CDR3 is TGCGCCAGCAGCTTGGTTTCGGGGGCGCAGACAGATACGCAGTATTTT.

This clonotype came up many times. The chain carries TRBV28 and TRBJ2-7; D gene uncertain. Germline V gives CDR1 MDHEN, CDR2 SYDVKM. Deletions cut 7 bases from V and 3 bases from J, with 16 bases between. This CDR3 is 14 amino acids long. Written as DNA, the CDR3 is TGTGCCAGCAAAGACATTGAGACCCACTACGAGCAGTACTTC. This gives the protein CASKDIETHYEQYF. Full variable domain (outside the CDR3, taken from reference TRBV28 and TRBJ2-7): DVKVTQSSRYLVKRTGEKVFLECVQDMDHENMFWYRQDPGLGLRLIYFSYDVKMKEKGDIPEGYSVSREKKERFSLILESASTNQTSMYLCASKDIETHYEQYFGPGTRLTVT.

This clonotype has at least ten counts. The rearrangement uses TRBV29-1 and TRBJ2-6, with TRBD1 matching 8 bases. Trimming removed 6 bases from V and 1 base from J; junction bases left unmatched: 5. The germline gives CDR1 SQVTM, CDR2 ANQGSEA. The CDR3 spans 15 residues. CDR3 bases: TGCAGCGTCGGACAGGGAAGGTCTGGGGCCAACGTCCTGACTTTC. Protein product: CSVGQGRSGANVLTF. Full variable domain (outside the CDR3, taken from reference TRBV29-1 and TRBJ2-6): SAVISQKPSRDICQRGTSLTIQCQVDSQVTMMFWYRQQPGQSLTLIATANQGSEATYESGFVIDKFPISRPNLTFSTLTVSNMSPEDSSIYLCSVGQGRSGANVLTFGAGSRLTVL.